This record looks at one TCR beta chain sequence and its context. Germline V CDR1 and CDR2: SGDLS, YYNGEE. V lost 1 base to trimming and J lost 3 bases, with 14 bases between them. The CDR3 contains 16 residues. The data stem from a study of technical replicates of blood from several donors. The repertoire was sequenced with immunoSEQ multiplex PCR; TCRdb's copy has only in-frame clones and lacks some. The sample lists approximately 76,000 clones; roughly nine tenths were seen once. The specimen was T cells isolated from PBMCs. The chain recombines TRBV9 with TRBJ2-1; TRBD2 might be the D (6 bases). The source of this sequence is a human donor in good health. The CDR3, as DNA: TGTGCCAGCAGCGTACTGCCGGGAGCGGTCTACAATGAGCAGTTCTTC. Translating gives CASSVLPGAVYNEQFF.